This is a list of T cell receptor beta chains from one sample in a study of blood T cell repertoires in COVID-19. The assay was immunoSEQ multiplex PCR, and TCRdb's table has in-frame clones only and misses some. The sample has some 77,000 clones, around 89% seen once. The sample consisted of peripheral blood. The receptor set was obtained from a woman aged 80 or over with active or convalescent COVID-19. Each CDR3 is given with its conserved first and last residue.

v_call cdr3_aa
TRBV7-8 CASSPERGLGGYTF
TRBV18 CASSPPGLAENIQYF
TRBV6-8 CASSRIGKRSRNSPLHF
TRBV7-8 CASSRTGESYNEQFF
TRBV30 CAWTPPTSGRNEQFF
TRBV30 CAWSAGFPQREKLFF
TRBV7-8 CASSLGVDYGYTF
TRBV7-9 CASSTTDREAFF
TRBV5-5 CASNIAGREKLFF
TRBV5-1 CASSLGQGSYEQYF
TRBV6-5 CASHPNGLAANEQFF
TRBV28 CASRRLMTGVNTEAFF
TRBV7-2 CASSTDRGRGETQYF
TRBV12-3/TRBV12-4 CASTLGLYNEQFF
TRBV24-1 CATRKAGVCNQPQHF
TRBV24-1 CATAGGYEQYF
TRBV5-3 CARRPWTSTDTQYF
TRBV28 CASSFRTSAGELFF
TRBV6-2/TRBV6-3 CASSPRGAGRELFF
TRBV6-2/TRBV6-3 CASSLAGRSSYEQYF
TRBV5-1 CASSTGLENTGELFF
TRBV28 CASSRPGQGSADIQYF
TRBV29-1 CSVVRTSSSGEQYF
TRBV5-1 CASSLGSGGYDEAFF
TRBV10-1 CASSESTSGAPGELFF
TRBV19 CASSIRDSAGTGELFF
TRBV4-3 CASSLGRNTEAFF
TRBV28 CASSSPTGGSGGYTF
TRBV9 CASSVALERNTGELFF
TRBV7-2 CASSVTGQLNTGELFF
TRBV7-6 CASSSIRGTRSSYEQYF
TRBV7-2 CASSLNQVGGYTF
TRBV6-2/TRBV6-3 CASSYPGGIQETQYF
TRBV10-3 CATRDGTSGETQYF
TRBV21-1 CASSKGGRVLAKNIQYF
TRBV19 CASTGTGGTGELFF
TRBV5-4 CASSSPTGDNEQFF
TRBV16 CASSQLGGDQPQHF
TRBV3-1/TRBV3-2 CASSPTTGGSQPQHF
TRBV5-6 CASSRAGGNNEQFF
TRBV6-2/TRBV6-3 CASSYGLQTNEKLFF
TRBV19 CASSIIGDQPQHF
TRBV14 CASSQDSQQYYEQYF
TRBV10-1 CASMPRTGTAIYEQYF
TRBV27 CASSLYGGAQAFF
TRBV4-3 CARCTDISNQPQHF
TRBV6-2/TRBV6-3 CASSPAGMGYTF
TRBV28 CASSLWGRANEQYF
TRBV7-2 CASSQGGVNTEAFF
TRBV28 CASSSPTSGTYEQYF
TRBV2 CASTQQGRLDTEAFF
TRBV19 CASTPRVVYNEQFF
TRBV18 CASSPPRGGRTGELFF
TRBV6-5 CASSYSGQGNQPQHF
TRBV12-3/TRBV12-4 CASSFRSEEKLFF
TRBV12-3/TRBV12-4 CASKQGNYDEQFF
TRBV12-3/TRBV12-4 CASRIRGRGPQHF